These 10 T cell receptor beta chains came from one sample sequenced in a study of T cells in Graves' hyperthyroidism and ophthalmopathy. RNA transcripts provided the source from which TCR beta CDR3 regions were amplified. The HTBI primer set drove a first-round RT-PCR of the TCR CDR3. TCRdb re-called the multiplex PCR reads through MiXCR, storing one row per CDR3 protein. The sample contains approximately 640,000 distinct CDR3 sequences, 15% to 20% of which appear only once. Material for sequencing was blood. These receptor sequences come from a man aged 50 to 59 with Graves' hyperthyroidism.

The V and J genes are TRBV20-1 and TRBJ2-2, with 7 bases matching TRBD1. Unmatched junction bases numbered 2, after V lost 2 bases and J lost 5 bases. This CDR3 comprises 13 residues. CDR1 is DFQATT, CDR2 SNEGSKA, per germline (reference sequence). In nucleotides, the CDR3 is TGCAGTGCTAGAAGGGACAGAACCGGGGAGCTGTTTTTT. It codes for CSARRDRTGELFF.

This clonotype occurred many times. The chain combines TRBV2 with TRBJ1-6; no clear D gene. Deletions cut 0 bases from V and 6 bases from J, with 6 bases between. The CDR3 is 14 amino acids. Per the germline V gene, CDR1 is SNHLY and CDR2 is FYNNEI. The CDR3 region has the DNA TGTGCCAGCAGTGAAGCCTCTTTTAATTCACCCCTCCACTTT. This sequence encodes CASSEASFNSPLHF.

This chain connects TRBV6-9 to TRBJ2-1; TRBD2 matches at 15 bases. The CDR3 is 17 amino acids. The V gene's germline CDR1 is MNHGY and CDR2 SVAAGI. The J segment lost 4 bases and the V segment lost 5 bases, leaving 6 bases of the junction unmatched. CDR3 coding DNA: TGTGCCAGCAGTATATCCGGGACTAGCGGGAGGTACAATGAGCAGTTCTTC. As protein: CASSISGTSGRYNEQFF.

This sequence joins TRBV6-1 and TRBJ2-3, with D unresolved. CDR3 size: 14 residues. Trimming removed 5 bases at V and 4 bases at J, with 13 bases between. Germline CDR1 MNHNS, CDR2 SASEGT. The CDR3 region has the DNA TGTGCCAGCAGTCCCGAACACCTAGCAGATACGCAGTATTTT. It translates to CASSPEHLADTQYF.

This clonotype was detected only a few times. This sequence joins TRBV3-1 and TRBJ1-1; D is perhaps TRBD1 (5 bases). The V end was cut by 3 bases, the J end by 2 bases, with 10 bases between. The germline V gene encodes CDR1 LGHDT and CDR2 YNNKEL (reference sequence). This CDR3 has 14 residues. The CDR3 loop is CASSHRTPNTEAFF. The CDR3 DNA reads as TGTGCCAGCAGCCATCGGACACCTAACACTGAAGCTTTCTTT.

This clonotype was detected only a few times. This chain joins TRBV7-2 and TRBJ2-7, with D unresolved. The CDR3 extends over 15 amino acids. Germline assignment: CDR1 SGHTA and CDR2 FQGNSA. V lost 1 base, J lost 7 bases, and 17 bases lay in between. In nucleotides, the CDR3 is TGTGCCAGCAGCTTAGTTTCTCTAACAACCGGAGAGCAGTACTTC. It specifies CASSLVSLTTGEQYF.

This sequence joins TRBV15 and TRBJ2-3, with a possible D match to TRBD2 (6 bases). This CDR3 spans 16 amino acids. Germline CDR1 is LNHNV and CDR2 is YYDKDF (reference sequence). V gave up 0 bases and J gave up 2 bases, with 12 bases separating them. The CDR3 DNA follows: TGTGCCACCAGCAGAGAGGAGGGGCACTACACAGATACGCAGTATTTT. Protein sequence: CATSREEGHYTDTQYF. Full variable domain (missing parts from reference TRBV15 and TRBJ2-3): DAMVIQNPRYQVTQFGKPVTLSCSQTLNHNVMYWYQQKSSQAPKLLFHYYDKDFNNEADTPDNFQSRRPNTSFCFLDIRSPGLGDTAMYLCATSREEGHYTDTQYFGPGTRLTVL.

The table lists this clonotype with many counts. V and J are TRBV29-1 and TRBJ2-5; the match to TRBD2 covers 8 bases. This CDR3 has 15 residues. CDR1 SQVTM and CDR2 ANQGSEA come from the germline V gene. V shed 0 bases, J shed 5 bases, and the junction held 8 bases outside the gene matches. Written as DNA, the CDR3 is TGCAGCGTTGAAGACCCAAGCGGGAGACGGGAGACCCAGTACTTC. This codes for CSVEDPSGRRETQYF. The variable domain in full, completed from reference TRBV29-1 and TRBJ2-5, reads SAVISQKPSRDICQRGTSLTIQCQVDSQVTMMFWYRQQPGQSLTLIATANQGSEATYESGFVIDKFPISRPNLTFSTLTVSNMSPEDSSIYLCSVEDPSGRRETQYFGPGTRLLVL.

This clonotype has ten or more counts. The CDR3 protein is CASSDIDGDYGYTF. The CDR3 DNA is TGTGCCAGCAGTGATATAGACGGTGACTATGGCTACACCTTC. This chain connects TRBV25-1 to TRBJ1-2; unclear D gene. The CDR3 totals 14 residues. Germline values: CDR1 MGHDK, CDR2 SYGVNS. V lost 3 bases and J lost 3, with 11 bases in between.

This clonotype was observed many times. The chain employs TRBV28 and TRBJ1-5, with 7 nucleotides matching TRBD1. The germline V gene encodes CDR1 MDHEN and CDR2 SYDVKM. With 4 bases clipped from V and 4 bases from J, the junction kept 7 bases outside the gene matches. The CDR3 contains 15 residues. CDR3: CASSSLDRVNQPQHF. The CDR3 bases are TGTGCCAGCAGTTCCTTAGACAGGGTAAATCAGCCCCAGCATTTT.